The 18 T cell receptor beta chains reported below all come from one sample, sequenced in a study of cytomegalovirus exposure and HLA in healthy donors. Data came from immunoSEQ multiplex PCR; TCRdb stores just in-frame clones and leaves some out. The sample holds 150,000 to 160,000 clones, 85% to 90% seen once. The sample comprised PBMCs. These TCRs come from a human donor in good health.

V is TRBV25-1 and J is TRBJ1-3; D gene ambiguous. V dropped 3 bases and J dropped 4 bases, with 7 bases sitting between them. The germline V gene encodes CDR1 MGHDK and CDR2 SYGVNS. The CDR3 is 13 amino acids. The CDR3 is CASSETSGNTIYF. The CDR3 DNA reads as TGTGCCAGCAGTGAGACATCAGGAAACACCATATATTTT.

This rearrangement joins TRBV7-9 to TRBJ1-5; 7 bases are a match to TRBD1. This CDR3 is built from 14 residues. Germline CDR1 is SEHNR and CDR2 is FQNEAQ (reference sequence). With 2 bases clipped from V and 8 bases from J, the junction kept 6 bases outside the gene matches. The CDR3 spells CASSLQGDSEPQHF. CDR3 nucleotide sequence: TGTGCCAGCAGCTTACAAGGGGACAGTGAGCCCCAGCATTTT.

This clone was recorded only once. The CDR3 loop reads CASSQGQGLNYGYTF. The CDR3 DNA reads as TGCGCCAGCAGCCAAGGCCAGGGACTTAACTATGGCTACACCTTC. The chain joins TRBV4-1 to TRBJ1-2; possible D gene TRBD1, 5 bases. V lost 1 base and J 1 base, leaving 10 bases between the germline ends. From germline, CDR1 is MGHRA and CDR2 YSYEKL. This CDR3 is 15 amino acids long.

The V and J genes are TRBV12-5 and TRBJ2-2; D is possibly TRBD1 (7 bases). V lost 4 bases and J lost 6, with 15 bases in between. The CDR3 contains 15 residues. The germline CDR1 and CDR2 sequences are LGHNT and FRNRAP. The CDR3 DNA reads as TGTGCTAGTGGTTCAGGACAGGCGGGGCCCGGGGAGCTGTTTTTT. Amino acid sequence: CASGSGQAGPGELFF.

CDR3 nucleotide sequence: TGTGCCAGCAGTACAACGGGACAACTCTACGAGCAGTACTTC. Its protein is CASSTTGQLYEQYF. The rearrangement links TRBV28 to TRBJ2-7; D may be TRBD1 (6 bases). The CDR3 consists of 14 residues. CDR1 and CDR2 from the germline V gene are MDHEN and SYDVKM. V gave up 5 bases and J gave up 3 bases, with 14 bases separating them.

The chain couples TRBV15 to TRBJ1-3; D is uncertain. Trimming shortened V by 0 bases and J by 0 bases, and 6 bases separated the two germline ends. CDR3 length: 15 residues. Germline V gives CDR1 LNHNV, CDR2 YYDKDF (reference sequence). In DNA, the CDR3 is TGTGCCACCAGCAGAGATCGTATCTCTGGAAACACCATATATTTT. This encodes CATSRDRISGNTIYF.

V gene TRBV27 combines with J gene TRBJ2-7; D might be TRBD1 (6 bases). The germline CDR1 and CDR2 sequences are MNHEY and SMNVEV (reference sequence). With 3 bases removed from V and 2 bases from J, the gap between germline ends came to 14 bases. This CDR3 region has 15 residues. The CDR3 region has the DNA TGTGCCAGCAGTTTTCACCCCAGGGGTGCCTACGAGCAGTACTTC. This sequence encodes CASSFHPRGAYEQYF.

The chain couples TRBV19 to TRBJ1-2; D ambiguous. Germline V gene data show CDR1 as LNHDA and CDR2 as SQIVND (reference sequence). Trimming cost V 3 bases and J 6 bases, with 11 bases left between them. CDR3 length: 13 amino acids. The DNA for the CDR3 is TGTGCCAGTAGTATTGCGGCGGAAAATGGCTACACCTTC. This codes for CASSIAAENGYTF.

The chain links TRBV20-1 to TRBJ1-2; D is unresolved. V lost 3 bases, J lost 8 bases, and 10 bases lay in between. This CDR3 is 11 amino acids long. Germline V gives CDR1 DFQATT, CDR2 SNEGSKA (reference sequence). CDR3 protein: CSASVRVGYTF. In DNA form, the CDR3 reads TGCAGTGCTAGTGTTCGGGTGGGCTACACCTTC.

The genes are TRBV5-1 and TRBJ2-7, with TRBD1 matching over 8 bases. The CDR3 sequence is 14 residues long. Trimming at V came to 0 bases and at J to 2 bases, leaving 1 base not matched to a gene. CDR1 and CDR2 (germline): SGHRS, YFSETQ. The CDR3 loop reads CASSLAGGTYEQYF. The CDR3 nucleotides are TGCGCCAGCAGCTTGGCAGGGGGCACCTACGAGCAGTACTTC.

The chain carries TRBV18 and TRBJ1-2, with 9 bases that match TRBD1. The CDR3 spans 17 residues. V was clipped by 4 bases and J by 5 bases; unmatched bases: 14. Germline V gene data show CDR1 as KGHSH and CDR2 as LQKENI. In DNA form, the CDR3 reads TGTGCCAGCTCACTTATCCCGGGACAGGGAGTCGGGTATGGCTACACCTTC. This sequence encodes CASSLIPGQGVGYGYTF.

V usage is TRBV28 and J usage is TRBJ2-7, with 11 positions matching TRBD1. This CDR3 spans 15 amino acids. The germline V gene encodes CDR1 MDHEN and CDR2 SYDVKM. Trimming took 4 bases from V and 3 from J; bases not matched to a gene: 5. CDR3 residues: CASSSGTGGFYEQYF. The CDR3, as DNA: TGTGCCAGCAGTTCCGGGACAGGGGGTTTCTACGAGCAGTACTTC.

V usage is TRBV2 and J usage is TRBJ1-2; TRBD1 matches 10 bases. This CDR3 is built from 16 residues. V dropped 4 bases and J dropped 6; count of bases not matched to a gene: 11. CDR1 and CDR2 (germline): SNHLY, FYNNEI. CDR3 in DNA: TGTGCCAGCAGTGGGGGGCTACCGGGACAGGGGCATGGCTACACCTTC. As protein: CASSGGLPGQGHGYTF.

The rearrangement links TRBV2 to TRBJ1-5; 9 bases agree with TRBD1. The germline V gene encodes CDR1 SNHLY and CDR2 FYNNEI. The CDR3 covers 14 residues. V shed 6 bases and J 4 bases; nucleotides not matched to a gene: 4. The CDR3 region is CASRADRGNQPQHF. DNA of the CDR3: TGTGCCAGCAGGGCGGACAGGGGAAATCAGCCCCAGCATTTT.

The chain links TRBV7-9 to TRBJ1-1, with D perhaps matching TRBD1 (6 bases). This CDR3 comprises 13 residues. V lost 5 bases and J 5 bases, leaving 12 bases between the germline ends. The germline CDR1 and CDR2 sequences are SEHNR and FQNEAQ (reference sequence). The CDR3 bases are TGTGCCAGCAGCCTGGGGGGGCCTACTGAAGCTTTCTTT. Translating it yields CASSLGGPTEAFF.

The CDR3 protein is CASSPGLADTGELFF. CDR3 sequence (DNA): TGTGCCAGCAGCCCGGGACTAGCGGACACCGGGGAGCTGTTTTTT. The chain couples TRBV7-6 to TRBJ2-2; 11 bases fit TRBD2. This CDR3 spans 15 amino acids. Germline values: CDR1 SGHVS, CDR2 FNYEAQ. Trimming at V came to 5 bases and at J to 3 bases, leaving 2 bases not matched to a gene.

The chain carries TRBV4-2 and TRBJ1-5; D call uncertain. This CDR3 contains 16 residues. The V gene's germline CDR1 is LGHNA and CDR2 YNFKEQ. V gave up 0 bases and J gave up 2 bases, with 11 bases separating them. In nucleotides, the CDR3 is TGTGCCAGCAGCCAAGATCAGGAGGGTGGCAATCAGCCCCAGCATTTT. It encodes CASSQDQEGGNQPQHF.

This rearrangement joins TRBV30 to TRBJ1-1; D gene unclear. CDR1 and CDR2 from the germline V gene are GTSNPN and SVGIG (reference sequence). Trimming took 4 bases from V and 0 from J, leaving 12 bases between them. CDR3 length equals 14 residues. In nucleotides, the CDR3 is TGTGCCTGGAATCTCGGGTTACTGAACACTGAAGCTTTCTTT. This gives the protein CAWNLGLLNTEAFF. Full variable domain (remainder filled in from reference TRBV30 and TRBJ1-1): SQTIHQWPATLVQPVGSPLSLECTVEGTSNPNLYWYRQAAGRGLQLLFYSVGIGQISSEVPQNLSASRPQDRQFILSSKKLLLSDSGFYLCAWNLGLLNTEAFFGQGTRLTVV.